Reported below is one TCR beta chain. Its antigen is not identified. The data were taken from a study of blood T cells in healthy people across ages. Study outcomes and limitations: Significant beta diversity loss was already apparent by age roughly 38, declining roughly linearly.

Primers used in a second PCR of about 7 to 12 cycles were a sample-barcoded 5' primer and a J-beta primer mix. MiXCR was run by TCRdb on the 5' RACE reads, yielding one entry per CDR3 protein. The sample carries about 1.4 million distinct CDR3 sequences, around 55% recorded once. Individuals who donated were healthy Caucasians from Russia aged about 6 to 100. V gave up 2 bases and J gave up 2 bases, with 4 bases separating them. From germline, CDR1 is MNHEY and CDR2 SVGEGT. CDR3 length: 13 residues. The sequenced material came from blood. The chain combines TRBV6-2 or TRBV6-3 with TRBJ2-1; D unresolved. The sequence came from a man aged 18 to 29 in good health. The CDR3: CASSYHPYNEQFF. CDR3 coding DNA: TGTGCCAGCAGTTACCATCCCTACAATGAGCAGTTCTTC.